Detailed here is one T cell receptor beta chain. The antigen remains undetermined. The sample is drawn from a study of T cells in Graves' hyperthyroidism and ophthalmopathy. The germline gives CDR1 WSHSY, CDR2 SAAADI. V lost 2 bases and J lost 0, with 14 bases in between. This CDR3 is 18 amino acids long. General study findings and limits: Researchers found most expanded thyroid clonotypes above 0.001 in blood as well.

Amplification yielded TCR beta CDR3 regions, with RNA transcripts as the source. HTBI primers were used for first-round RT-PCR of the TCR CDR3. TCRdb used MiXCR to reprocess the multiplex PCR reads, holding one entry per CDR3 protein. Here the sample spans about 500,000 distinct CDR3 sequences, approximately 15% being singletons. Disease duration under 2 months; hyperthyroidism patients were aged 18 to 65. The origin of this receptor is a woman aged 18 to 35 with Graves' hyperthyroidism. The sequencing input was blood. This sequence joins TRBV10-2 and TRBJ1-6; unclear D gene. The CDR3 bases are TGCGCCAGCAGTGAGCGGGCCGGACCCCGCTCCTATAATTCACCCCTCCACTTT. This sequence encodes CASSERAGPRSYNSPLHF.